This TCR beta chain appears in the sequencing data of a study of OX40 agonist ivuxolimab in advanced cancers. Findings of the study overall: Expanded peripheral T cell antigen specificity was not determined.

In regard to this clone: The antigen is undetermined.

Measured with immunoSEQ multiplex PCR; TCRdb has only the in-frame clones, and not every one. Found here are tens of thousands of clones, over 75% of them singletons; the top ten hold around 0.6%. V shed 1 base and J shed 2 bases, with 12 bases lying between them. Germline assignment: CDR1 MNHNS and CDR2 SASEGT. This CDR3 is 15 amino acids long. The TCR sequence derives from an adult with an advanced solid tumor such as melanoma, head and neck, liver or kidney cancer. The specimen comprised CD4+ or CD8+ T cells sorted from blood, sampled in a trial of the OX40 agonist ivuxolimab. The chain joins TRBV6-1 to TRBJ2-7, with no clear D. Written as DNA, the CDR3 is TGTGCCAGCAGTGAAGGGTATGGCTCGACCTACGAGCAGTACTTC. Protein product: CASSEGYGSTYEQYF.